Listed below are T cell receptor beta chains from one sample, sequenced in a study of cytomegalovirus exposure and HLA in healthy donors. Profiled with immunoSEQ multiplex PCR; TCRdb holds only in-frame clones, not every one. The sample includes around 190,000 clones, around three quarters of them seen just once. Sequencing was carried out using PBMCs. Receptor source: a man aged 30 to 45 in good health and CMV-seronegative. The CDR3 runs from the conserved cysteine through the conserved F or W. The D gene is left open where the match is weak. Expanded clones are given a class, and other clones once, few, many or no size at all.

abundance: .; v_gene: TRBV28; d_gene: TRBD1; j_gene: TRBJ1-1; CDR3nt: TGTGCCAGCAGTCCCAGGACAGGGTCGGCTAAGGAGGAAGCTTTCTTT; CDR3aa: CASSPRTGSAKEEAFF
abundance: .; v_gene: TRBV30; d_gene: .; j_gene: TRBJ2-5; CDR3nt: TGTGCCTGGAGCGCCGGCCTAGCGAGCGGAGGAGAGACCCAGTACTTC; CDR3aa: CAWSAGLASGGETQYF
abundance: .; v_gene: TRBV4-1; d_gene: .; j_gene: TRBJ2-7; CDR3nt: TGCGCCAGCAGCCAAGACCCCAAACGGAGCCGGGAGTACTTC; CDR3aa: CASSQDPKRSREYF
abundance: .; v_gene: TRBV2; d_gene: .; j_gene: TRBJ2-3; CDR3nt: TGTGCCAGCAGTGGAGACTGGCCCACAGATACGCAGTATTTT; CDR3aa: CASSGDWPTDTQYF
abundance: .; v_gene: TRBV6-1; d_gene: .; j_gene: TRBJ2-1; CDR3nt: TGTGCCAGCAGCCGACTCTACAATGAGCAGTTCTTC; CDR3aa: CASSRLYNEQFF
abundance: .; v_gene: TRBV5-1; d_gene: .; j_gene: TRBJ2-1; CDR3nt: TGCGCCAGCAGCCCCCTTGTGGGAGACGGGAACAATGAGCAGTTCTTC; CDR3aa: CASSPLVGDGNNEQFF
abundance: few; v_gene: TRBV5-1; d_gene: .; j_gene: TRBJ1-3; CDR3nt: TGCGCCAGCAGCTTGGTGGGGGCAGGGATAGGTTCTGGAAACACCATATATTTT; CDR3aa: CASSLVGAGIGSGNTIYF
abundance: once; v_gene: TRBV5-1; d_gene: TRBD2; j_gene: TRBJ2-1; CDR3nt: TGCGCCACCCGAGGCCGGGGAGGGGATGAAGAGCAGTTCTTC; CDR3aa: CATRGRGGDEEQFF
abundance: .; v_gene: TRBV7-9; d_gene: .; j_gene: TRBJ1-1; CDR3nt: TGTGCCAGCAGCTTGGCACAGACGAACACTGAAGCTTTCTTT; CDR3aa: CASSLAQTNTEAFF
abundance: .; v_gene: TRBV7-7; d_gene: TRBD2; j_gene: TRBJ2-1; CDR3nt: TGTGCCAGCAGCTTAGCTCCGGGAGGCTACAATGAGCAGTTCTTC; CDR3aa: CASSLAPGGYNEQFF
abundance: .; v_gene: TRBV7-6; d_gene: TRBD2; j_gene: TRBJ2-5; CDR3nt: TGTGCCAGCAGCTTAATCTCAGGACTAGCGTTCCAAGAGACCCAGTACTTC; CDR3aa: CASSLISGLAFQETQYF
abundance: .; v_gene: TRBV28; d_gene: TRBD1; j_gene: TRBJ2-6; CDR3nt: TGTGCCAGCAAACAGGGGGTTGCCAACGTCCTGACTTTC; CDR3aa: CASKQGVANVLTF
abundance: few; v_gene: TRBV5-1; d_gene: .; j_gene: TRBJ1-4; CDR3nt: TGCGCCAGCAGCTTGGGGGCAGGGGTTCACGAAAAACTGTTTTTT; CDR3aa: CASSLGAGVHEKLFF
abundance: few; v_gene: TRBV28; d_gene: TRBD1; j_gene: TRBJ1-2; CDR3nt: TGTGCCAGCAGTTCCCAGACCGGGACAGGCTTTAACTATGGCTACACCTTC; CDR3aa: CASSSQTGTGFNYGYTF
abundance: .; v_gene: TRBV6-1; d_gene: TRBD1; j_gene: TRBJ2-7; CDR3nt: TGTGCCAGCAGAGACAGGGGCAGAATCTACGAGCAGTACTTC; CDR3aa: CASRDRGRIYEQYF